This TCR beta chain appears in the sequencing data of a study of shared clonotypes between healthy human individuals. Study-level findings and limits: The sole specimen, blood, was sampled, and tissue repertoires likely differ. Between a handful of donors, naive CD4 clonotypes were shared at a level of about 5%.

This clone was counted once. Its antigen remains unidentified. Naive-designated CD8 cells lacked CD45RO, were positively enriched for CCR7, and omitted terminally differentiated effector memory CD45RA+ cells. Using immunoSEQ multiplex PCR, the repertoire was profiled, and TCRdb retains in-frame clones only, with some absent. The sample yields nearly 600,000 clones, 95% to 96% seen once. The sequence came from a woman aged 30 to 39 in good health. Sequencing input: naive CD8+ T cells sorted from blood.

The DNA for the CDR3 is TGCAGCGTTGAATCAACGAGTGTGGGAGGATTAAATACGCAGTATTTT. It is translated as CSVESTSVGGLNTQYF. The chain is built from TRBV29-1 and TRBJ2-3, with TRBD2 as a possible D gene (6 bases). Trimming took off 2 bases at V and 7 bases at J, with 22 bases between the two ends. Germline-derived CDR1 and CDR2 are SQVTM and ANQGSEA. The CDR3 spans 16 residues.